Listed here are 20 T cell receptor beta chains from one sample, sequenced in a study of post-analysis software for immune sequencing data. Points from the study as a whole: Several TRBV segments were more frequent in patients than controls; TRBV5-6, TRBV5-1 and TRBV20-1 belonged to this group.

What these receptors recognize is not known. TCR beta libraries were prepared from cDNA with unique molecular identifiers. TCRdb reprocessed the PCR reads via MiXCR and lists one record per CDR3 protein. The data show hundreds of thousands of distinct CDR3 sequences, roughly 27% seen once. The sample was blood. The receptors come from a girl aged 5-17 years with multiple sclerosis.

The chain links TRBV5-1 to TRBJ2-5; 9 nucleotides line up with TRBD2. The germline CDR1 and CDR2 sequences are SGHRS and YFSETQ. Trimming took 0 bases from V and 3 from J; bases not matched to a gene: 12. This CDR3 comprises 18 residues. DNA for the CDR3: TGCGCCAGCAGCTTGGTTGGGACTAGCCGAAGCGGTAAAGAGACCCAGTACTTC. It encodes CASSLVGTSRSGKETQYF.

The chain joins TRBV5-1 to TRBJ2-2, with D perhaps matching TRBD2 (6 bases). The length of the CDR3 is 15 residues. The germline gives CDR1 SGHRS, CDR2 YFSETQ. V was pared by 0 bases and J by 7 bases, with 13 bases between. The CDR3 DNA follows: TGCGCCAGCAGCTTGGACCTTGGAGGGTACGGGGAGCTGTTTTTT. Translating gives CASSLDLGGYGELFF.

With regard to this clonotype: Its ends do not fully match the called genes, so a read error is possible. The rearrangement uses TRBV12-3 or TRBV12-4 and TRBJ2-3; possibly TRBD1 for D (6 bases). The CDR3 has 15 amino acids. CDR3 DNA: TGTGCCAGCAGTTTTCTTGGACAGCCACCAGATGCGCAGTATTTT. Translated, it gives CASSFLGQPPDAQYF.

This sequence joins TRBV10-3 and TRBJ2-1; no firm D call. CDR3 size: 16 residues. V lost 4 bases and J lost 0, with 13 bases in between. Germline V CDR1 and CDR2: ENHRY, SYGVKD. CDR3 sequence: CAISGSVRSSYNEQFF. CDR3 in DNA: TGTGCCATCAGTGGGTCGGTAAGGAGCTCCTACAATGAGCAGTTCTTC.

This clonotype was found a few times. This sequence joins TRBV27 and TRBJ2-5; D could derive from TRBD1 or TRBD2 (5 bases each). The J call could be wrong; TRBJ2-7 is a better fit for the DNA end. The CDR3 covers 14 residues. Germline CDR1 is MNHEY and CDR2 is SMNVEV (reference sequence). This CDR3 is CASSFSGLGNEQYF. In nucleotides, the CDR3 is TGTGCCAGCAGTTTTTCGGGGCTAGGAAACGAGCAGTACTTC.

V and J are TRBV6-5 and TRBJ1-4; maybe TRBD1 (5 bases). In germline, CDR1 is MNHEY, CDR2 SVGAGI. The V end was cut by 0 bases, the J end by 2 bases, with 7 bases between. The CDR3 sequence is 15 residues long. The CDR3 sequence is CASSYSRQTNEKLFF. CDR3 nucleotide sequence: TGTGCCAGCAGTTACTCCCGACAGACTAATGAAAAACTGTTTTTT.

As concerns this clonotype: At one of its ends the junction is not consistent with the germline gene, which may arise from a read error. V and J are TRBV6-1 and TRBJ2-3; D is perhaps TRBD2 (5 bases). Germline V gene data show CDR1 as MNHNS and CDR2 as SASEGT. CDR3 length: 13 amino acids. The CDR3 protein is CASRPPGSDAQYF. The CDR3 region has the DNA TGTGCCAGCAGGCCCCCGGGATCAGATGCGCAGTATTTT.

This clonotype was found a few times. The chain links TRBV7-2 to TRBJ2-1; 9 bases agree with TRBD2. The CDR3 is 15 residues long. Unmatched junction bases numbered 3, after V lost 2 bases and J lost 4 bases. Germline V gene lookup returns CDR1 SGHTA and CDR2 FQGNSA. For the CDR3, the DNA is TGTGCCAGCAGCTTAACTAGCGGGCTGTACAATGAGCAGTTCTTC. This codes for CASSLTSGLYNEQFF.

V usage is TRBV15 and J usage is TRBJ2-1; TRBD2 matches at 10 bases. V was clipped by 3 bases and J by 9 bases; unmatched bases: 11. The CDR3 totals 16 residues. Germline assignment: CDR1 LNHNV and CDR2 YYDKDF (reference sequence). In nucleotides, the CDR3 is TGTGCCACCAGCAGGGCGGAAGCGGGGGGGCCTGGTGAGCAGTTCTTC. It codes for CATSRAEAGGPGEQFF.

V and J are TRBV2 and TRBJ1-1, with 8 bases aligning to TRBD1. V lost 6 bases and J lost 4; bases outside the gene matches: 4. CDR1 is SNHLY, CDR2 FYNNEI, per germline. The CDR3 length is 13 residues. The CDR3 is CASSADRATEAFF. CDR3 nucleotide sequence: TGTGCCAGCAGCGCGGACAGGGCCACTGAAGCTTTCTTT.

The CDR3 DNA sequence: TGTGCCACCGCTGGCTCAACTAATGAAAAACTGTTTTTT. Translating it yields CATAGSTNEKLFF. The chain has TRBV10-3 and TRBJ1-4; D gene unclear. V lost 10 bases to trimming and J lost 0 bases, with 9 bases between them. The length of the CDR3 is 13 residues. The germline V gene encodes CDR1 ENHRY and CDR2 SYGVKD.

This sequence joins TRBV7-9 and TRBJ2-1; D not resolved. In germline, CDR1 is SEHNR, CDR2 FQNEAQ (reference sequence). V lost 6 bases and J 0 bases, leaving 12 bases between the germline ends. The CDR3 contains 15 residues. CDR3 residues: CASSPFIDSYNEQFF. The CDR3 DNA sequence: TGTGCCAGCAGTCCCTTTATAGACTCCTACAATGAGCAGTTCTTC.

The gene calls are TRBV28 and TRBJ1-5; D may be TRBD1 (6 bases). V lost 3 bases to trimming and J lost 4 bases, with 16 bases between them. Looked up from germline, CDR1 is MDHEN and CDR2 is SYDVKM. This CDR3 contains 16 residues. CDR3 nucleotide sequence: TGTGCCAGCAGTTTTACTACACAGGGTGGGAATCAGCCCCAGCATTTT. Translating gives CASSFTTQGGNQPQHF. Drawing the rest from reference TRBV28 and TRBJ1-5, the complete variable domain is DVKVTQSSRYLVKRTGEKVFLECVQDMDHENMFWYRQDPGLGLRLIYFSYDVKMKEKGDIPEGYSVSREKKERFSLILESASTNQTSMYLCASSFTTQGGNQPQHFGDGTRLSIL.

The sample holds one count of this clonotype. The chain joins TRBV4-3 to TRBJ2-1; the D call may be TRBD1 or TRBD2 (5 bases each). The CDR3 loop spans 17 amino acids. Germline V gene sequence: CDR1 LGHNA, CDR2 YSLEER. V gave up 1 base and J gave up 4 bases, with 17 bases separating them. CDR3 in amino acids: CASSQGAGGWGYNEQFF. The CDR3 DNA reads TGCGCCAGCAGCCAAGGTGCGGGTGGGTGGGGGTACAATGAGCAGTTCTTC.

In regard to this clonotype: This may be a read error: a much more frequent sequence differs by one nucleotide. The chain couples TRBV5-1 to TRBJ1-1; D is perhaps TRBD1 (5 bases). V lost 0 bases and J lost 1, with 7 bases in between. The CDR3 loop spans 14 amino acids. CDR1 is SGHRS and CDR2 is YFSETQ in the germline V gene. CDR3 nucleotides: TGCGCCAGCAGCTTGGGACAGCAGAACACTGAAGCTTTCTTT. Protein product: CASSLGQQNTEAFF. Drawing the rest from reference TRBV5-1 and TRBJ1-1, the complete variable domain is KAGVTQTPRYLIKTRGQQVTLSCSPISGHRSVSWYQQTPGQGLQFLFEYFSETQRNKGNFPGRFSGRQFSNSRSEMNVSTLELGDSALYLCASSLGQQNTEAFFGQGTRLTVV.

The chain carries TRBV24-1 and TRBJ2-5; D not certain. Germline V gene data show CDR1 as KGHDR and CDR2 as SFDVKD. V shed 4 bases and J shed 1 base, with 9 bases lying between them. The length of the CDR3 is 14 residues. In DNA form, the CDR3 reads TGTGCCACCAGTGACCCCGGAATCCAAGAGACCCAGTACTTC. This sequence encodes CATSDPGIQETQYF.

This chain connects TRBV7-8 to TRBJ2-1, with a possible D match to TRBD2 (7 bases). V was clipped by 1 base and J by 4 bases, with 17 bases between them. Per germline, CDR1 SGHVS and CDR2 FQNEAQ. This CDR3 has 17 amino acids. CDR3: CASSLVVTGGDYNEQFF. The CDR3 nucleotides are TGTGCCAGCAGCTTAGTAGTTACGGGGGGCGATTACAATGAGCAGTTCTTC.

The chain has TRBV6-2 or TRBV6-3 and TRBJ2-1; 9 positions match TRBD2. Germline CDR1 MNHEY, CDR2 SVGEGT. V was pared by 7 bases and J by 8 bases, with 18 bases of the junction left unmatched. The CDR3 runs 17 residues. The CDR3 DNA sequence: TGTGCCAGCACCGACTCTGGCGGGAGGGGCCATAGGGATGAGCAGTTCTTC. This gives the protein CASTDSGGRGHRDEQFF.

The chain has TRBV20-1 and TRBJ1-5, with unresolved D. CDR1 and CDR2 from the germline V gene are DFQATT and SNEGSKA (reference sequence). CDR3 length equals 15 residues. Deletions cut 5 bases from V and 0 bases from J, with 14 bases between. The CDR3 DNA sequence: TGCAGTGCTCCAGACCACTTATATAGCAATCAGCCCCAGCATTTT. Translating it yields CSAPDHLYSNQPQHF.

The rearrangement joins TRBV6-6 to TRBJ1-5, with a tentative D call TRBD1 (5 bases). V was shortened by 6 bases and J by 4 bases, with 13 bases between the two germline ends. The germline CDR1 and CDR2 sequences are MNHNY and SVGAGI (reference sequence). The CDR3 has 14 amino acids. The CDR3 reads CASRGRGINQPQHF. CDR3 nucleotide sequence: TGTGCCAGCAGAGGACGGGGGATAAATCAGCCCCAGCATTTT.